This entry lists 32 T cell receptor beta chains sequenced from one sample in a study of T cells in Graves' hyperthyroidism and ophthalmopathy. The TCR beta CDR3 regions underwent amplification using RNA transcripts as the source. HTBI primers were employed in a first-round RT-PCR of the TCR CDR3. TCRdb processed the multiplex PCR reads anew with MiXCR; each CDR3 protein has one entry. Seen here are around 610,000 distinct CDR3 sequences, 14% to 15% observed once, and the top ten hold 4.3%. Sequencing used blood. These TCRs come from a woman aged 40 to 49 with Graves' ophthalmopathy.

In this sample, this clonotype turned up a few times. The V and J genes are TRBV29-1 and TRBJ1-2, with TRBD1 matching 9 bases. Germline CDR1 reads SQVTM; CDR2 reads ANQGSEA. The CDR3 is made up of 13 amino acids. The V gene end was trimmed by 5 bases and the J gene end by 0 bases; junction bases not matched to a gene: 1. The CDR3 DNA reads TGCAGCGTTCGGGACAGGGCTAACTATGGCTACACCTTC. As protein: CSVRDRANYGYTF.

The chain couples TRBV6-1 to TRBJ2-2, with a possible D match to TRBD1 (6 bases). Germline CDR1 reads MNHNS; CDR2 reads SASEGT. The length of the CDR3 is 17 residues. V lost 8 bases and J 0 bases, leaving 19 bases between the germline ends. The CDR3 sequence: CASARKGTGSNTGELFF. Written as DNA, the CDR3 is TGTGCCAGCGCCCGAAAGGGCACAGGGTCGAACACCGGGGAGCTGTTTTTT.

In this sample, this clonotype turned up many times. The chain recombines TRBV12-3 or TRBV12-4 with TRBJ2-7; maybe TRBD2 (5 bases). This CDR3 is built from 13 residues. V shed 3 bases and J shed 5 bases, with 11 bases lying between them. The CDR3 loop is CASSFREVHEQYF. DNA for the CDR3: TGTGCCAGCAGTTTCCGGGAAGTCCACGAGCAGTACTTC.

There are many counts of this clonotype. The chain couples TRBV12-3 or TRBV12-4 to TRBJ1-5, with D uncertain. The CDR3 runs to 15 residues. Deletions cut 4 bases from V and 3 bases from J, with 13 bases between. The CDR3 region has the DNA TGTGCCAGCAGTTCTCCCGGGCCACCCAATCAGCCCCAGCATTTT. It translates to CASSSPGPPNQPQHF.

This clonotype was recorded many times. The chain couples TRBV12-3 or TRBV12-4 to TRBJ1-2; D is ambiguous. Trimming removed 5 bases from V and 8 bases from J, with 12 bases in between. This CDR3 region has 12 residues. This CDR3 reads CASSTRLRGYTF. DNA of the CDR3: TGTGCCAGCAGTACAAGGCTTAGAGGCTACACCTTC.

This clonotype has a count of ten or more. The rearrangement joins TRBV2 to TRBJ2-1, with TRBD1 matching over 8 bases. Germline CDR1 SNHLY, CDR2 FYNNEI. The CDR3 extends over 13 amino acids. V was clipped by 7 bases and J by 10 bases; unmatched bases: 9. For the CDR3, the DNA is TGTGCCAGCAACCCGGACAGGGTTGGGGAGCAGTTCTTC. Amino acid sequence: CASNPDRVGEQFF.

This clonotype came up a few times. DNA of the CDR3: TGTGCCAGCAAGCGTCCGTCAGGGGATGGCTACGAGCAGTACTTC. Protein sequence: CASKRPSGDGYEQYF. The chain carries TRBV6-8 and TRBJ2-7, with D tentatively TRBD1 (6 bases). Germline CDR1 and CDR2: MNHGY and SAAAGT. V lost 7 bases, J lost 3 bases, and 19 bases lay in between. The CDR3 covers 15 residues.

This clonotype was seen at least ten times. The CDR3 DNA follows: TGTGCCAGCAGCTTGGGGGACGGGAATTCACCCCTCCACTTT. Translation gives CASSLGDGNSPLHF. The rearrangement joins TRBV5-5 to TRBJ1-6; possibly TRBD1 for D (5 bases). The CDR3 totals 14 residues. Germline values: CDR1 SGHKS, CDR2 YYEKEE (reference sequence). The V end lost 0 bases, the J end lost 7 bases, and 8 bases lay between the germline ends.

This clonotype was seen many times. The rearrangement uses TRBV29-1 and TRBJ2-7; 9 bases line up with TRBD2. The germline V gene encodes CDR1 SQVTM and CDR2 ANQGSEA. The junction had 8 bases not matched to a gene; V was cut back by 4 bases and J by 4 bases. This CDR3 spans 14 amino acids. For the CDR3, the DNA is TGCAGCGTTGTCCCGGGACTAGCATCGTACGAGCAGTACTTC. Protein product: CSVVPGLASYEQYF.

This clonotype was observed at least ten times. The rearrangement links TRBV7-3 to TRBJ2-7; TRBD1 or TRBD2 may be the D gene (5 bases each). Deletions cut 6 bases from V and 5 bases from J, with 17 bases between. Germline V gives CDR1 SGHTA, CDR2 FQGTGA. The CDR3 sequence is 14 residues long. CDR3 coding DNA: TGTGCCAGCAGTAACAGGAGAGGGGAGAACGAGCAGTACTTC. It specifies CASSNRRGENEQYF.

This clonotype was detected a few times. The final CDR3 position lacks the conserved phenylalanine or tryptophan, pointing to a likely read error. This rearrangement joins TRBV2 to TRBJ2-7, with 8 bases fitting TRBD2. Per the germline V gene, CDR1 is SNHLY and CDR2 is FYNNEI. J gave up 3 bases and V 7 bases, and 2 bases lay outside the gene matches. CDR3 length equals 12 residues. CDR3 nucleotides: TGTGCCAGCAAAACTAGCGGCTACGAGCAGTACCTC. Encoded protein: CASKTSGYEQYL.

This clonotype occurred many times. This rearrangement joins TRBV7-2 to TRBJ1-1; possible D gene TRBD1, 5 bases. This CDR3 contains 15 residues. Germline V gives CDR1 SGHTA, CDR2 FQGNSA. Trimming pared 1 base from V and 10 bases from J, leaving 19 bases between. CDR3 protein: CASSLGWTLTARAFF. In DNA, the CDR3 is TGTGCCAGCAGCTTAGGGTGGACACTCACCGCCAGAGCTTTCTTT.

This clonotype was recorded many times. This rearrangement joins TRBV28 to TRBJ2-4; D is uncertain. With 2 bases removed from V and 0 bases from J, the gap between germline ends came to 11 bases. This CDR3 spans 16 amino acids. Per germline, CDR1 MDHEN and CDR2 SYDVKM. The DNA for the CDR3 is TGTGCCAGCAGTTTAGAACGTCTACTAGCCAAAAACATTCAGTACTTC. This gives the protein CASSLERLLAKNIQYF. Looking up the rest from reference TRBV28 and TRBJ2-4 gives the full variable domain: DVKVTQSSRYLVKRTGEKVFLECVQDMDHENMFWYRQDPGLGLRLIYFSYDVKMKEKGDIPEGYSVSREKKERFSLILESASTNQTSMYLCASSLERLLAKNIQYFGAGTRLSVL.

This clonotype occurred many times. The chain has TRBV27 and TRBJ2-7; 12 bases are a match to TRBD2. V trimming: 6 bases; J trimming: 4 bases; junction bases outside the gene matches: 7. There are 15 residues in the CDR3. Germline V CDR1 and CDR2: MNHEY, SMNVEV (reference sequence). The CDR3 region has the DNA TGTGCCAGCAGCAGAATAACTAGCGGGAGGTACGAGCAGTACTTC. Translated, it gives CASSRITSGRYEQYF.

This clonotype was recorded only once. The chain is built from TRBV12-3 or TRBV12-4 and TRBJ1-2; D is possibly TRBD1 (5 bases). V dropped 3 bases and J dropped 4 bases, with 12 bases sitting between them. This CDR3 spans 14 amino acids. CDR3 in DNA: TGTGCCAGCAGTTTCGACAGAATTTTCTATGGCTACACCTTC. Its translation is CASSFDRIFYGYTF.

This clonotype was recorded at least ten times. Written as DNA, the CDR3 is TGTGCCACCGTCATGGAGTGGTTGAACACTGAAGCTTTCTTT. Translating gives CATVMEWLNTEAFF. J is TRBJ1-1 and V is TRBV2, with D uncertain. Trimming took off 10 bases at V and 0 bases at J, with 15 bases between the two ends. Germline V gene data show CDR1 as SNHLY and CDR2 as FYNNEI. This CDR3 region has 14 residues.

This clonotype has only a few counts. V usage is TRBV6-2 or TRBV6-3 and J usage is TRBJ2-7; 8 nucleotides match TRBD2. There are 17 residues in the CDR3. CDR1 MNHEY and CDR2 SVGEGT come from the germline V gene. V shed 7 bases, J shed 0 bases, and the junction held 14 bases outside the gene matches. Here the CDR3 DNA reads TGTGCCAGCACCCCAGAGGGTAGCGGGACGAGCTCCTACGAGCAGTACTTC. Translating it yields CASTPEGSGTSSYEQYF.

The V call is TRBV6-2 or TRBV6-3, the J call TRBJ1-1, with D unresolved. Germline assignment: CDR1 MNHEY and CDR2 SVGEGT. V lost 5 bases and J 0 bases, leaving 19 bases between the germline ends. The CDR3 covers 17 residues. CDR3 amino acids: CASSTPIGGGMNTEAFF. CDR3 DNA: TGTGCCAGCAGTACCCCCATCGGAGGAGGGATGAACACTGAAGCTTTCTTT.

The rearrangement joins TRBV7-2 to TRBJ2-7; 12 positions agree with TRBD2. CDR1 is SGHTA, CDR2 FQGNSA, per germline. The CDR3 loop spans 15 amino acids. V gave up 5 bases and J gave up 2 bases; unmatched junction bases: 4. Written as DNA, the CDR3 is TGTGCCAGCAGCCCTAGCGGGAGGGGGCCCTACGAGCAGTACTTC. Residues: CASSPSGRGPYEQYF.

This clonotype was detected many times. The chain has TRBV11-3 and TRBJ1-1; D remains unclear. Trimming took off 5 bases at V and 8 bases at J, with 18 bases between the two ends. Germline CDR1 SGHNT, CDR2 YENEEA. This CDR3 spans 14 amino acids. This chain's CDR3 is CASSMVASGDEAFF. The DNA of the CDR3 is TGTGCCAGCAGCATGGTTGCGTCAGGTGACGAAGCTTTCTTT. Using reference TRBV11-3 and TRBJ1-1 for the parts outside the CDR3, the full variable domain is EAGVVQSPRYKIIEKKQPVAFWCNPISGHNTLYWYLQNLGQGPELLIRYENEEAVDDSQLPKDRFSAERLKGVDSTLKIQPAELGDSAVYLCASSMVASGDEAFFGQGTRLTVV.

This clonotype was seen repeatedly, ten times or more. The chain is built from TRBV4-1 and TRBJ1-1; D remains unclear. The CDR3 has 14 residues. Germline CDR1 and CDR2: MGHRA and YSYEKL. V was trimmed by 4 bases and J by 10 bases, leaving 19 bases between them. CDR3 sequence: CASSRDKTVAVAFF. Written as DNA, the CDR3 is TGCGCCAGCAGCCGAGATAAGACCGTGGCGGTAGCTTTCTTT.

This clonotype was observed many times. This chain links TRBV29-1 with TRBJ2-4, with a weak D call TRBD2 (7 bases). Trimming removed 6 bases from V and 6 bases from J, with 15 bases in between. Germline loops: CDR1 SQVTM, CDR2 ANQGSEA. This CDR3 has 13 residues. For the CDR3, the DNA is TGCAGCGTCGGTACAGGGAGGGGAAACATTCAGTACTTC. This gives the protein CSVGTGRGNIQYF.

This clonotype was found many times. The CDR3 nucleotides read TGTGCCAGCAGCTTAGCTAGATCCAATCAGCCCCAGCATTTT. It encodes CASSLARSNQPQHF. This chain joins TRBV7-8 and TRBJ1-5, with D unclear. Per the germline V gene, CDR1 is SGHVS and CDR2 is FQNEAQ. The V end lost 0 bases, the J end lost 3 bases, and 6 bases lay between the germline ends. This CDR3 is built from 14 residues.

There are many counts of this clonotype. This chain uses TRBV6-2 or TRBV6-3 with TRBJ1-5; D not certain. This CDR3 comprises 14 residues. The germline gives CDR1 MNHEY, CDR2 SVGEGT. Trimming took 4 bases from V and 0 from J, leaving 7 bases between them. The CDR3, as DNA: TGTGCCAGCAGTTCTGGTGATAGCAATCAGCCCCAGCATTTT. It is translated as CASSSGDSNQPQHF.

The table lists this clonotype with a few counts. This chain links TRBV11-3 with TRBJ2-7; D is possibly TRBD1 or TRBD2 (5 bases each). CDR3 size: 15 residues. In germline, CDR1 is SGHNT, CDR2 YENEEA. V was cut by 4 bases and J by 0 bases, with 13 bases left in between. Here the CDR3 reads CASSYIFGTSYEQYF. The CDR3 DNA reads as TGTGCCAGCAGCTACATTTTCGGGACCTCCTACGAGCAGTACTTC.

This clonotype appeared a few times. J is TRBJ1-5 and V is TRBV24-1; 8 bases map to TRBD1. CDR1 is KGHDR, CDR2 SFDVKD, per germline. V lost 4 bases to trimming and J lost 2 bases; unmatched junction nucleotides: 3. CDR3 length equals 15 residues. The CDR3 sequence: CATSDPTGGNQPQHF. The CDR3 bases are TGTGCCACCAGTGACCCGACAGGGGGCAATCAGCCCCAGCATTTT.

This clonotype was detected ten times or more. This chain uses TRBV2 with TRBJ1-5, with a possible D match to TRBD1 (6 bases). V was clipped by 3 bases and J by 3 bases, with 15 bases between them. The germline V gene has CDR1 SNHLY and CDR2 FYNNEI. This CDR3 is 16 amino acids long. The CDR3 nucleotides read TGTGCCAGCAGTGAGTTCGGACAGAGAAACAATCAGCCCCAGCATTTT. Protein: CASSEFGQRNNQPQHF.

Here the CDR3 reads CASSSDQSYEQYF. The CDR3 DNA reads TGTGCCAGCAGCTCCGATCAAAGCTACGAGCAGTACTTC. The chain has TRBV7-9 and TRBJ2-7, with D unresolved. V lost 4 bases, J lost 3 bases, and 10 bases lay in between. The CDR3 loop spans 13 amino acids. Germline loops: CDR1 SEHNR, CDR2 FQNEAQ (reference sequence). Filled out from reference TRBV7-9 and TRBJ2-7, the complete variable domain reads DTGVSQNPRHKITKRGQNVTFRCDPISEHNRLYWYRQTLGQGPEFLTYFQNEAQLEKSRLLSDRFSAERPKGSFSTLEIQRTEQGDSAMYLCASSSDQSYEQYFGPGTRLTVT.

The sample holds many counts of this clonotype. The chain links TRBV11-2 to TRBJ2-2; TRBD2 might be the D (6 bases). The CDR3 covers 18 residues. Germline CDR1 and CDR2: SGHAT and FQNNGV. V lost 2 bases to trimming and J lost 0 bases, with 16 bases between them. CDR3 loop: CASSLIGGILANTGELFF. CDR3 sequence (DNA): TGTGCCAGCAGCTTAATTGGGGGGATCCTCGCGAACACCGGGGAGCTGTTTTTT.

This clonotype has at least ten counts. The chain recombines TRBV20-1 with TRBJ2-2; 9 bases are shared with TRBD1. With 6 bases clipped from V and 8 bases from J, the junction kept 10 bases outside the gene matches. Germline V gives CDR1 DFQATT, CDR2 SNEGSKA (reference sequence). This CDR3 is 14 amino acids long. CDR3 sequence (DNA): TGCAGTGCCCTTGGACAGGGGAGGATGGGGGAGCTGTTTTTT. Its protein product is CSALGQGRMGELFF.

This clonotype was detected many times. This chain uses TRBV13 with TRBJ2-2, with D hard to call. The CDR3 extends over 15 amino acids. Trimming pared 2 bases from V and 0 bases from J, leaving 7 bases between. The germline gives CDR1 PRHDT, CDR2 FYEKMQ (reference sequence). The CDR3, as DNA: TGTGCCAGCAGCTTAAATACGGCGAACACCGGGGAGCTGTTTTTT. It specifies CASSLNTANTGELFF.

The V gene is TRBV7-9, the J gene TRBJ2-5, with TRBD2 as a possible D gene (6 bases). The CDR3 covers 14 residues. The germline gives CDR1 SEHNR, CDR2 FQNEAQ (reference sequence). Trimming removed 4 bases from V and 0 bases from J, with 9 bases in between. This CDR3 is CASSSKRDQETQYF. Here the CDR3 DNA reads TGTGCCAGCAGCTCAAAGCGGGACCAAGAGACCCAGTACTTC.